The entry below gives a single T cell receptor (beta chain) sequence along with its context. No antigen is known for it. This sample stems from a study of blood T cells in healthy people across ages. Investigators took 8 to 10 milliliters of peripheral blood from every donor. Study results and caveats: PBMCs that were unsorted prevented a conclusive naive versus antigen-experienced comparison. Unknown CMV status may confound age-related changes in expanded clones.

With a J-beta primer mix and a sample-barcoded 5' primer, a second PCR ran about 7 to 12 cycles. TCRdb reanalysed the 5' RACE reads using MiXCR and keeps one entry per CDR3 protein. The sample lists about 1.5 million distinct CDR3 sequences; roughly two fifths were seen once. This receptor was taken from a young woman in good health. Material for sequencing was blood.

The DNA of the CDR3 is TGTGCCAGCAGTTTACGGCAGGGGAGCGAGACCCAGTACTTC. It specifies CASSLRQGSETQYF. This chain uses TRBV12-3 or TRBV12-4 with TRBJ2-4; possible D gene TRBD1, 6 bases. The J call may not be correct, given that the DNA end is closer to TRBJ2-5. The CDR3 is 14 residues long.